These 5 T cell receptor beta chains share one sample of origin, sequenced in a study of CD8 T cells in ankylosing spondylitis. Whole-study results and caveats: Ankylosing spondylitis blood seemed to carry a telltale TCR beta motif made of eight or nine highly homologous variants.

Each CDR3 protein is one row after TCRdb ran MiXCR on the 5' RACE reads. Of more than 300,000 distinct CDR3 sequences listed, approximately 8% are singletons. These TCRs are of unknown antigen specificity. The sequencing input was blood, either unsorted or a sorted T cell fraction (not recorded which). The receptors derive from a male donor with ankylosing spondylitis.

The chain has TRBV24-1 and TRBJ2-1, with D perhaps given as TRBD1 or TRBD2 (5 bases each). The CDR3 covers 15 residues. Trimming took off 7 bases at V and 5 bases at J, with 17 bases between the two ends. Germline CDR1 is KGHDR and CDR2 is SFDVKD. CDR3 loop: CATSAYGTANNEQFF. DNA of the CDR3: TGTGCCACCAGCGCCTATGGGACGGCTAACAATGAGCAGTTCTTC.

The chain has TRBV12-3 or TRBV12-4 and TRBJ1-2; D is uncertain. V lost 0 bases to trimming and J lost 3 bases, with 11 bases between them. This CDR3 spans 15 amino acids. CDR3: CASSLALHTHYGYTF. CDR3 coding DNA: TGTGCCAGCAGTTTAGCGTTACACACCCACTATGGCTACACCTTC.

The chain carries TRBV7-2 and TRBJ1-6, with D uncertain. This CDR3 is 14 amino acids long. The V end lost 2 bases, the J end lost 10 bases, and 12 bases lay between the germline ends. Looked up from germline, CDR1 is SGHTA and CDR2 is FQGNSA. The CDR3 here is CASSLHGSGSPLHF. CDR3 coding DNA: TGTGCCAGCAGCTTACATGGGTCCGGGTCACCCCTCCACTTT.

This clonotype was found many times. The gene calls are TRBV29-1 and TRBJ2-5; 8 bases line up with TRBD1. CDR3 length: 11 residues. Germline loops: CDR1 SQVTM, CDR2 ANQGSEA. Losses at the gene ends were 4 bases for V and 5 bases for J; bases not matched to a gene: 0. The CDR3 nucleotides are TGCAGCGTTGGACAGGGGGAGACCCAGTACTTC. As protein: CSVGQGETQYF.

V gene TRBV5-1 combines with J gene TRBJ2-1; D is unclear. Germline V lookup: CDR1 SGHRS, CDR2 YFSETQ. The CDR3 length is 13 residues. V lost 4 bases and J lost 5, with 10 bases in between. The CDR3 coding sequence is TGCGCCAGCAGCCCGGACGGTAACAATGAGCAGTTCTTC. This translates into CASSPDGNNEQFF.